The entry below describes one T cell receptor (beta chain). Its target is not known. The CDR3 consists of 14 residues. In germline, CDR1 is SNHLY, CDR2 FYNNEI. The V end lost 6 bases, the J end lost 1 base, and 12 bases lay between the germline ends. The sample is drawn from a study of cytomegalovirus exposure and HLA in healthy donors. General study findings and limits: Relative to the approximately 700-donor mean, N-insertions were reportedly fewer in an Asian-associated ancestry cluster in a later analysis. CMV antigen specificity of a few CMV-associated chains was confirmed in vitro.

This PCR relied on a set of 60 Vbeta primers and 13 Jbeta primers. The data were produced by immunoSEQ multiplex PCR, yet TCRdb's version contains in-frame clones alone and is incomplete. The sample has about 120,000 clones, roughly 80% seen once. The gene calls are TRBV2 and TRBJ2-5, with D possibly TRBD2 on 5 matching bases. The sequence derives from a man aged 50 or older in good health and CMV-seropositive. Material: PBMCs. The CDR3 protein is CASSNGNLQETQYF. As DNA, the CDR3 is TGTGCCAGCAGCAACGGGAACCTCCAAGAGACCCAGTACTTC.